A selection of T cell receptor beta chains follows, all from one sample in a study of blood T cells in healthy people across ages. TCRdb re-analysed the 5' RACE reads in MiXCR, keeping a single row per CDR3 protein. The table shows over a million distinct CDR3 sequences, with roughly 43% occurring only once. The sequenced sample was blood. These receptors were taken from a woman aged 18-29 years in good health. Each CDR3 is given with its conserved first and last residue. A D gene is named only where the DNA matches it firmly. Not all rows give a size; the values are once, few, many and, for expanded clones, a class.

cdr3_nt | cdr3_aa | clone_size | d_call | j_call | v_call
TGTGCCAGCAGAAGGGACAGGGATAGTGAAGCTTTCTTT | CASRRDRDSEAFF | NA | TRBD1 | TRBJ1-1 | TRBV7-3
TGTGCCAGCAGCGAGGGGACAGGGGGGCCGACCCAGTACTTC | CASSEGTGGPTQYF | few | TRBD1 | TRBJ2-5 | TRBV7-2
TGCAGCACCCGTTCAAGTTACGAGCAGTACTTC | CSTRSSYEQYF | NA | NA | TRBJ2-7 | TRBV29-1
TGTGCCAGCAGACACAGGGGTAACATTCAGTACTTC | CASRHRGNIQYF | NA | TRBD1 | TRBJ2-4 | TRBV7-2
TGTGCCTGTAAGGGACAGGGGGAAAGGCCTGAAGCTTTCTTT | CACKGQGERPEAFF | NA | TRBD1 | TRBJ1-1 | TRBV7-9
TGTGCCAGCAGTCCTCTACAAACTAATGAAAAACTGTTTTTT | CASSPLQTNEKLFF | NA | NA | TRBJ1-4 | TRBV27
TGTGCCAGCAGCCTAGGGTGGGGAGTCTCCTACAATGAGCAGTTCTTC | CASSLGWGVSYNEQFF | few | NA | TRBJ2-1 | TRBV11-2
TGTGCCAGCAGCCCTGGGACTACCCTAGGGGAGACCCAGTACTTC | CASSPGTTLGETQYF | NA | TRBD2 | TRBJ2-5 | TRBV27
TGCGCCAGCAGCCGCCTAGCGGTCATCGGGGAGCAGTTCTTC | CASSRLAVIGEQFF | few | TRBD2 | TRBJ2-1 | TRBV5-1
TGTGCCAGCAGTACTAGAGAACCCGGGACAGGGAACCAAGAGACCCAGTACTTC | CASSTREPGTGNQETQYF | NA | TRBD1 | TRBJ2-5 | TRBV27